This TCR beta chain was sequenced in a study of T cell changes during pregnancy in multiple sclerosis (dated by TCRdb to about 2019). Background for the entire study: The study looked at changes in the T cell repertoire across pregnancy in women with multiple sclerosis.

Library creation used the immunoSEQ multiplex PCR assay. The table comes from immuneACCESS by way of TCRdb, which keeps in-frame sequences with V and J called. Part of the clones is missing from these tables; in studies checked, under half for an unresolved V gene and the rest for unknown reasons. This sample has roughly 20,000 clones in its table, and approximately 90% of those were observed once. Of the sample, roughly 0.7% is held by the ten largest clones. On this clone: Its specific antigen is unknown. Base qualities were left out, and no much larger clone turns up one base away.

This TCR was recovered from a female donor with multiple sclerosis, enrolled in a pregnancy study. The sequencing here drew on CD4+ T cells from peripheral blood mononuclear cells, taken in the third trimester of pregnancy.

The CDR3 protein: CSVEEQGNGYTF. The nucleotide sequence is TGCAGCGTTGAAGAACAGGGTAATGGCTACACCTTC. The rearrangement combines TRBV29-1 with TRBJ1-2, and perhaps TRBD1 as D gene, on 6 matching bases. The CDR3, cysteine through phenylalanine, is 12 amino acids long. The retained sequence is limited to the CDR3, 36 bases, with the frame set at the first base. The CDR1 and CDR2 encoded by the germline V gene are SQVTM and ANQGSEA. Trimming costs V 0 bases and J 6 bases, and their ends lie 8 bases apart.